This passage covers 18 T cell receptor beta chains from one sample sequenced in a study of blood T cells in healthy people across ages (dated by TCRdb to between 2014 and 2016). To prepare the library, 5' RACE was applied. The sequencing machine was an Illumina HiSeq 2500. The second PCR ran for about 6 to 12 cycles and used a J-beta primer mix along with a sample-barcoded 5' primer. Using fastp at Q25 and MiXCR, TCRdb reprocessed the public reads and kept productive beta chains. Every CDR3 protein is listed once, alongside the most common genes and DNA of its rows. For this sample there are 1.5 million to 2 million distinct CDR3 sequences; around half appear just once. The ten largest clones add up to approximately 2.1% of the sample. Sequencing input: blood. Receptor source: a woman between 40 and 55 years old in good health.

The chain couples TRBV29-1 to TRBJ1-2; no reliable D call. Germline-derived CDR1 and CDR2 are SQVTM and ANQGSEA. V was pared by 6 bases and J by 7 bases, with 21 bases between. This CDR3 comprises 14 residues. The CDR3 region is CSVRSRGSGSGYTF. The CDR3 DNA follows: TGCAGCGTCCGAAGTCGGGGTTCCGGATCTGGCTACACCTTC.

This rearrangement joins TRBV25-1 to TRBJ2-1; D tentatively fits TRBD1 or TRBD2 (5 bases each). The CDR3 runs to 16 residues. Germline V gene data show CDR1 as MGHDK and CDR2 as SYGVNS. V was shortened by 6 bases and J by 9 bases, with 24 bases between the two germline ends. CDR3 in amino acids: CASRGEGTWSAPEQFF. CDR3 coding DNA: TGTGCCAGCAGGGGAGAGGGGACCTGGTCGGCCCCTGAGCAGTTCTTC.

In DNA form, the CDR3 reads TGTGCCAGCAGCCACCCCTCTAGTGGGTACACAGATACGCAGTATTTT. It encodes CASSHPSSGYTDTQYF. The gene calls are TRBV3-1 and TRBJ2-3, with D unresolved. This CDR3 has 16 amino acids. Germline V lookup: CDR1 LGHDT, CDR2 YNNKEL (reference sequence). V lost 3 bases and J lost 2, with 15 bases in between.

The rearrangement uses TRBV7-2 and TRBJ2-3, with D possibly TRBD2 on 6 matching bases. Germline loops: CDR1 SGHTA, CDR2 FQGNSA. The CDR3 is made up of 15 amino acids. Trimming took 5 bases from V and 6 from J, leaving 18 bases between them. As DNA, the CDR3 is TGTGCCAGCAGCCGCGGGGCCCAGGGTTTGGATACGCAGTATTTT. Translation: CASSRGAQGLDTQYF.

This clonotype has only a few counts. The V and J genes are TRBV6-2 or TRBV6-3 and TRBJ2-3; 8 positions agree with TRBD1. The CDR3 runs 16 residues. Germline V gives CDR1 MNHEY, CDR2 SVGEGT. With 4 bases clipped from V and 5 bases from J, the junction kept 11 bases outside the gene matches. The DNA of the CDR3 is TGTGCCAGCAGTTTCCAGGGGGCTCTGACGATAGATACGCAGTATTTT. Amino acid sequence: CASSFQGALTIDTQYF.

The chain combines TRBV4-1 with TRBJ2-7; the match to TRBD1 covers 7 bases. The CDR3 is 16 amino acids. Trimming took 3 bases from V and 0 from J; bases not matched to a gene: 8. Germline assignment: CDR1 MGHRA and CDR2 YSYEKL. The chain's CDR3 is CASSHRQQGSSYEQYF. Written as DNA, the CDR3 is TGCGCCAGCAGCCACCGACAACAGGGGAGCTCCTACGAGCAGTACTTC.

This rearrangement joins TRBV20-1 to TRBJ2-7, with 9 bases fitting TRBD2. This CDR3 has 14 residues. The trim removed 5 bases at V and 3 bases at J, leaving 8 bases unmatched. The germline gives CDR1 DFQATT, CDR2 SNEGSKA (reference sequence). The CDR3 DNA follows: TGCAGTGCTGGGCTTAGCGGGGGAGACTACGAGCAGTACTTC. It specifies CSAGLSGGDYEQYF.

This chain uses TRBV6-5 with TRBJ2-7; a weak D match, TRBD2 (5 bases). The DNA end is more similar to TRBJ2-5, so the J call may be wrong. The CDR3 contains 15 residues. The germline gives CDR1 MNHEY, CDR2 SVGAGI. CDR3 DNA: TGTGCCAGCAGTTACTCGATTCTCGTCGAGGGGACCCAGTACTTC. Translated: CASSYSILVEGTQYF.

This clonotype was recorded only once. This chain connects TRBV12-5 to TRBJ1-1; 8 bases align to TRBD1. The CDR3 has 16 residues. The J segment lost 1 base and the V segment lost 1 base, leaving 5 bases of the junction unmatched. The germline gives CDR1 LGHNT, CDR2 FRNRAP. The CDR3 DNA reads TGTGCTAGTGGTTTGGGACAGGGGACCGGGAACACTGAAGCTTTCTTT. It yields the protein CASGLGQGTGNTEAFF.

Concerning this clonotype itself: One junction end disagrees with the germline gene, perhaps due to a read error. This chain uses TRBV7-9 with TRBJ1-2; 7 bases are a match to TRBD1. Germline CDR1 is SEHNR and CDR2 is FQNEAQ (reference sequence). There are 14 residues in the CDR3. DNA for the CDR3: TGTGCCAGTAGCTTAGATGGGGACAGTTATGGCTACACCTTC. Translation: CASSLDGDSYGYTF.

V and J are TRBV9 and TRBJ2-3, with a tentative D call TRBD1 (6 bases). This CDR3 is 15 amino acids long. Trimming cost V 4 bases and J 1 base, with 13 bases left between them. Germline V CDR1 and CDR2: SGDLS, YYNGEE. As DNA, the CDR3 is TGTGCCAGCAGCCCCCAGGACAGCCGCACAGATACGCAGTATTTT. Translation: CASSPQDSRTDTQYF. Combining the CDR3 with reference TRBV9 and TRBJ2-3 gives the whole variable domain DSGVTQTPKHLITATGQRVTLRCSPRSGDLSVYWYQQSLDQGLQFLIQYYNGEERAKGNILERFSAQQFPDLHSELNLSSLELGDSALYFCASSPQDSRTDTQYFGPGTRLTVL.

V and J are TRBV27 and TRBJ2-5; D might be TRBD1 (5 bases). There are 14 residues in the CDR3. In germline, CDR1 is MNHEY, CDR2 SMNVEV (reference sequence). Trimming took off 5 bases at V and 0 bases at J, with 10 bases between the two ends. The CDR3 loop is CASSPGANQETQYF. The CDR3 nucleotides read TGTGCCAGCAGTCCTGGGGCCAACCAAGAGACCCAGTACTTC.

This chain uses TRBV2 with TRBJ1-2; no clear D gene. The CDR3 covers 12 residues. Deletions cut 7 bases from V and 2 bases from J, with 8 bases between. Germline-derived CDR1 and CDR2 are SNHLY and FYNNEI. The CDR3 DNA reads as TGTGCCAGCAAGGCCAACAACTATGGCTACACCTTC. Protein product: CASKANNYGYTF.

This chain links TRBV7-2 with TRBJ2-7; weak D call: TRBD1 (5 bases). V lost 4 bases and J lost 0, with 10 bases in between. The CDR3 contains 14 residues. Germline values: CDR1 SGHTA, CDR2 FQGNSA. CDR3 sequence (DNA): TGTGCCAGCAGCTCATTACAGGCCTCCTACGAGCAGTACTTC. As protein: CASSSLQASYEQYF.

This clonotype turned up a few times. The rearrangement links TRBV6-6 to TRBJ2-1, with TRBD2 identical over 8 bases. The CDR3 has 16 amino acids. Trimming removed 6 bases from V and 6 bases from J; junction bases left unmatched: 13. CDR1 and CDR2 (germline): MNHNY, SVGAGI (reference sequence). CDR3 protein: CASSLKPGGPGNEQFF. Written as DNA, the CDR3 is TGTGCCAGCAGCCTCAAACCGGGAGGGCCGGGCAATGAGCAGTTCTTC.

The chain combines TRBV10-3 with TRBJ2-5; TRBD1 is a possible D gene (5 bases). The CDR3 totals 14 residues. V shed 7 bases and J shed 4 bases, with 16 bases lying between them. Germline values: CDR1 ENHRY, CDR2 SYGVKD. The DNA for the CDR3 is TGTGCCATCAAGGGTGCGGACATCGCAGAGACCCAGTACTTC. Encoded protein: CAIKGADIAETQYF.

The table lists this clonotype with a few counts. The chain uses TRBV20-1 and TRBJ2-3; 8 bases align to TRBD2. The V segment lost 1 base and the J segment 6 bases; nucleotides outside the gene matches: 3. CDR1 and CDR2 from the germline V gene are DFQATT and SNEGSKA (reference sequence). The CDR3 length is 13 residues. CDR3 loop: CSARARLADTQYF. The CDR3 bases are TGCAGTGCTAGAGCCCGACTAGCGGATACGCAGTATTTT.

This clonotype was detected only a few times. The rearrangement uses TRBV27 and TRBJ2-3, with 9 bases matching TRBD2. The germline CDR1 and CDR2 sequences are MNHEY and SMNVEV (reference sequence). The CDR3 has 16 residues. Losses at the gene ends were 0 bases for V and 4 bases for J; bases not matched to a gene: 5. DNA for the CDR3: TGTGCCAGCAGTTTATCCCTCGGCGGGAGGGCAGATACGCAGTATTTT. Translating it yields CASSLSLGGRADTQYF.